The table lists the clone carrying this T cell receptor (beta chain) with a few counts. Its specificity is unknown. These data come from a study of regulatory T cells in long-lasting Graves disease. Germline V lookup: CDR1 SQVTM, CDR2 ANQGSEA. The CDR3 loop spans 15 amino acids. The trim removed 3 bases at V and 4 bases at J, leaving 12 bases unmatched. Time point in this sample: newly diagnosed GD, antithyroid drugs for less than 3 months. From PBMCs, RNA was extracted and then used to make the TCR library. Findings and limits, study-wide: Reduced TCR diversity was observed in persistent Graves' patients versus newly diagnosed patients.

Investigators prepared the TCR beta libraries by applying iRepertoire HTBI primers and Arm-PCR of CDR3 regions. Each CDR3 protein gets one entry after TCRdb re-called the multiplex PCR reads with MiXCR. The data hold approximately 460,000 distinct CDR3 sequences, with around 17% observed a single time. Separately, the same data were catalogued under a study of T cells in Graves' hyperthyroidism and ophthalmopathy. As that study records: Subjects aged 18 to 65 presented with newly diagnosed hyperthyroidism of less than 2 months' duration. Clinical symptoms, serum thyroxine, TRAb, thyroid ultrasound and orbital computed tomography established diagnosis. Ophthalmopathy stood apart from stable hyperthyroidism in a 13 V-J model.

The sequence came from a woman younger than 45 with Graves disease. The chain uses TRBV29-1 and TRBJ2-7; 7 bases agree with TRBD2. The sample here was peripheral blood mononuclear cells (PBMCs), taken at new diagnosis, from a patient treated with antithyroid drugs. This CDR3 is CSVDSVGGRGYEQYF. The CDR3 nucleotides are TGCAGCGTTGACTCAGTTGGCGGGAGAGGGTACGAGCAGTACTTC.